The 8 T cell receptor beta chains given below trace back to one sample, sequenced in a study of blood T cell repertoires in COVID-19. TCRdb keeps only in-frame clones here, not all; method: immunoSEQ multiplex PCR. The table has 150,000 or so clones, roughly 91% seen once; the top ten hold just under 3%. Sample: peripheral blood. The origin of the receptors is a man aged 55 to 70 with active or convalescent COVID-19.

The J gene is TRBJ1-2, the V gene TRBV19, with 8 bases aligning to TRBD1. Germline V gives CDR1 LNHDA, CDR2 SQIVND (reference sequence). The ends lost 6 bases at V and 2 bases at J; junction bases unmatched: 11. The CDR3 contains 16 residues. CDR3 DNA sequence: TGTGCCAGTAGCACATTAAGGACAGGGACCAACTATGGCTACACCTTC. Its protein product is CASSTLRTGTNYGYTF.

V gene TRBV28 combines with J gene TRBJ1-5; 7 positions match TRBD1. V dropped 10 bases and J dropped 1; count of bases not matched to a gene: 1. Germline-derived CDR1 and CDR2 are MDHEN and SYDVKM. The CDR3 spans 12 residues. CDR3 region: CAIQGSNQPQHF. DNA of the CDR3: TGTGCCATACAGGGGAGCAATCAGCCCCAGCATTTT.

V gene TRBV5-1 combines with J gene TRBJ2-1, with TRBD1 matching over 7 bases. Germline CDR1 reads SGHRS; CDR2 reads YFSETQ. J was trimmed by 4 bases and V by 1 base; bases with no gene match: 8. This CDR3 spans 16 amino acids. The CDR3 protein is CASSLRQGSPYNEQFF. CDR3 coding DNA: TGCGCCAGCAGCTTGAGACAGGGATCCCCTTACAATGAGCAGTTCTTC.

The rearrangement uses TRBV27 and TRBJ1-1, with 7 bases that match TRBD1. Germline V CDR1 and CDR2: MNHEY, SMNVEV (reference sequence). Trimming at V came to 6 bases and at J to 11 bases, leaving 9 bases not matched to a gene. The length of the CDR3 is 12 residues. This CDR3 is CASSQGGARAFF. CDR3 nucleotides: TGTGCCAGCAGCCAAGGGGGCGCGAGGGCTTTCTTT.

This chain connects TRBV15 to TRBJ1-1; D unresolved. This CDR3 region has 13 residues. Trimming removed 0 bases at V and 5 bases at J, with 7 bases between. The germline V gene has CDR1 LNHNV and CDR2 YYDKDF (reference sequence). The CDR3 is CATSRDGLTEAFF. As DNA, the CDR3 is TGTGCCACCAGCAGAGACGGTCTGACTGAAGCTTTCTTT.

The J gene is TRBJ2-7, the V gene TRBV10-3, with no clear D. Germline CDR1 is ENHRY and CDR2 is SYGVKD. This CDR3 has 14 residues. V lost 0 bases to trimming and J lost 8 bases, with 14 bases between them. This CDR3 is CAISESRPVYQQYF. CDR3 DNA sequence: TGTGCCATCAGTGAGTCCCGCCCAGTTTATCAGCAGTACTTC.

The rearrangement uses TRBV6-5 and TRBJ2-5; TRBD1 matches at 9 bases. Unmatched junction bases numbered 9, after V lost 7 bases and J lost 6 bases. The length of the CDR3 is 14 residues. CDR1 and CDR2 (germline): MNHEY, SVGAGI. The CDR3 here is CASIETGGIKTQYF. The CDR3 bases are TGTGCCAGCATAGAGACAGGGGGGATAAAGACCCAGTACTTC.

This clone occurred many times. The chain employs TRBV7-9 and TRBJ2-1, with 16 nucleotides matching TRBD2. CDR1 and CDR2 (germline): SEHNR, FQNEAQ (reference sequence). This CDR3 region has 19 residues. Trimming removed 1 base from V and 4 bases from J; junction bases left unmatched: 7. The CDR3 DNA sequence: TGTGCCAGCAGCTTAGTGGGACTAGCGGGAGGGCCGGGGTACAATGAGCAGTTCTTC. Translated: CASSLVGLAGGPGYNEQFF.